This TCR beta chain was profiled in a study of blood T cell repertoires in COVID-19. Study information: Whether acute or convalescent, the COVID-19 samples came from the United States, Italy and Spain. Sample material is recorded as cDNA or gDNA derived from T cells, B-cell-depleted T cells, or PBMCs.

The protocol was immunoSEQ multiplex PCR, while the TCRdb copy is restricted to in-frame clones and leaves out a portion. The table records some 300,000 clones, roughly 91% of them present only once. The CDR3 runs 13 residues. Germline CDR1 SGHVS, CDR2 FQNEAQ. With 5 bases removed from V and 8 bases from J, the gap between germline ends came to 12 bases. Clinical history reported by participants formed the basis on which cohorts were assigned. The chain uses TRBV7-8 and TRBJ1-4; D possibly corresponds to TRBD1 (5 bases). The clonotype was recovered from a woman in her 50s who had been exposed to COVID-19. Source material: PBMCs or T cells enriched from blood (not recorded which). The CDR3 sequence: CASSVGRGEKLFF. CDR3 nucleotides: TGTGCCAGCAGCGTCGGACGGGGGGAAAAACTGTTTTTT.